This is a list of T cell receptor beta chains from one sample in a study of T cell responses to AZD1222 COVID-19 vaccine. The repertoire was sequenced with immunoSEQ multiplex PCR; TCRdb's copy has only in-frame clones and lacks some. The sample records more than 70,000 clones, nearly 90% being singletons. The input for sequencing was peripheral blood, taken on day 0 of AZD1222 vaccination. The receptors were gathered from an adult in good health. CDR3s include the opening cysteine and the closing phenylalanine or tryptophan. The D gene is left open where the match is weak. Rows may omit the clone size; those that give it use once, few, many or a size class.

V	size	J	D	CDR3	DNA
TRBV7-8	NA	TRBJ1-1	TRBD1	CASSWTGNTEAFF	TGTGCCAGCAGCTGGACAGGGAACACTGAAGCTTTCTTT
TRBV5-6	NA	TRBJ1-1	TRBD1	CASSPYTGATEAFF	TGTGCCAGCAGCCCATACACAGGGGCCACTGAAGCTTTCTTT
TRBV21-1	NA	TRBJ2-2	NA	CASSSPQGKNTGELFF	TGTGCCAGCAGCTCACCACAGGGGAAGAACACCGGGGAGCTGTTTTTT
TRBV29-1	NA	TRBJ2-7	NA	CSVERAGQHHEQYF	TGCAGCGTTGAGAGGGCGGGACAGCACCACGAGCAGTACTTC
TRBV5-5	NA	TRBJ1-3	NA	CASSLVIGEPNTIYF	TGTGCCAGCAGCTTGGTAATTGGGGAACCAAACACCATATATTTT
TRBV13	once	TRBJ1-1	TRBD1	CASTISGQLNTEAFF	TGTGCCAGTACTATCTCGGGACAGCTAAATACTGAAGCTTTCTTT
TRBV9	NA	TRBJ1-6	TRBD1	CASSSQGSSYNSPLHF	TGTGCCAGCAGCTCACAGGGGAGCTCCTATAATTCACCCCTCCACTTT
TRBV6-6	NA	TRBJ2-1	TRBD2	CASAIGTKKFF	TGTGCCAGCGCGATAGGGACTAAGAAGTTCTTC
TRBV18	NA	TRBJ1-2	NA	CASSPSADSYGYTF	TGTGCCAGCTCACCAAGCGCGGACAGCTATGGCTACACCTTC
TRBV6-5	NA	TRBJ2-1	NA	CASSYRTVNNEQFF	TGTGCCAGCAGTTACAGGACGGTCAACAATGAGCAGTTCTTC
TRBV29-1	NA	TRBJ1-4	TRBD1	CSGRQGDEKLFF	TGCAGCGGCCGACAGGGGGATGAAAAACTGTTTTTT
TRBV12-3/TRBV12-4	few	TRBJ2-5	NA	CASSTDREETQYF	TGTGCCAGCAGTACGGACCGAGAAGAGACCCAGTACTTC
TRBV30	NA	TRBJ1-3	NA	CAWSAFGGSGNTIYF	TGTGCCTGGAGTGCCTTCGGGGGCTCTGGAAACACCATATATTTT
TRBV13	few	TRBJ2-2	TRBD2	CASSPGLAGGPRRTGELFF	TGTGCCAGCAGCCCAGGACTAGCGGGAGGGCCGCGTCGGACCGGGGAGCTGTTTTTT
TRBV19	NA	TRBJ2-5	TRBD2	CASREREGLETQYF	TGTGCCAGTAGGGAGCGGGAGGGCCTCGAGACCCAGTACTTC
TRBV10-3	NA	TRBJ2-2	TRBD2	CAISAASGRAGEGELFF	TGTGCCATCAGTGCGGCTAGCGGGAGGGCCGGCGAGGGGGAGCTGTTTTTT
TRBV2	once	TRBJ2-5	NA	CASNLGQGGKTQYF	TGTGCCAGCAACCTAGGACAGGGAGGGAAGACCCAGTACTTC
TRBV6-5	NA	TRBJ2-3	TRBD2	CASSLRTSADTQYF	TGTGCCAGCAGCCTAAGGACTAGCGCAGATACGCAGTATTTT
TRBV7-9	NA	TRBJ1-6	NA	CASSSPNSPLHF	TGTGCCAGCAGCTCCCCTAATTCACCCCTCCACTTT
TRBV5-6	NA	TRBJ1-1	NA	CASSLPYPNTEAFF	TGTGCCAGCAGCCTGCCATACCCGAACACTGAAGCTTTCTTT
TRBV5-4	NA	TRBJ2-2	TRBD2	CASTTGLAGKNTGELFF	TGTGCCAGCACTACCGGACTAGCGGGAAAGAACACCGGGGAGCTGTTTTTT
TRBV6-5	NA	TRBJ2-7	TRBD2	CASTQGLAGVYEQYF	TGTGCCAGCACCCAGGGGCTAGCGGGAGTCTACGAGCAGTACTTC